This T cell receptor beta chain was sequenced in a study of shared clonotypes between healthy human individuals. In the study overall: The study drew on a couple of women and a few men aged 18 to 49 as donors.

It was CD45RO-negative cells, positively selected for CCR7, that made up naive CD8 cells, with terminally differentiated effector memory CD45RA+ cells excluded. The assay was immunoSEQ multiplex PCR, and TCRdb's table has in-frame clones only and misses some. The table lists fewer than 850,000 clones, roughly 96% of them singletons, with under 0.25% in the top ten. This receptor was obtained from a man aged 25 to 40 in good health. Sequencing was performed on naive CD8+ T cells sorted from blood.

CDR3 amino acids: CASSLFFELRTGELFF. CDR3 DNA sequence: TGCGCCAGCAGCTTGTTCTTCGAACTTCGGACCGGGGAGCTGTTTTTT. V is TRBV5-1 and J is TRBJ2-2; D ambiguous. V lost 1 base and J 5 bases, leaving 15 bases between the germline ends. The CDR3 loop spans 16 amino acids. From germline, CDR1 is SGHRS and CDR2 YFSETQ.